Following are 30 T cell receptor beta chains from one sample sequenced in a study of T-cell memory formation after mild COVID-19 (dated by TCRdb to the early 2020s). The library was built by means of 5' RACE. Sequencing was carried out with an Illumina NovaSeq 6000. TCRdb reworked the public reads: Q25 trimming with fastp, MiXCR clone assembly, productive beta chains retained. Rows with a matching CDR3 protein are joined into one entry that keeps the most common DNA and genes. In all, the sample holds roughly 28,000 distinct CDR3 sequences, and more than 10% of those were seen once. The top ten hold about 16% of the sample. Sequencing used PBMCs or a T cell subset sorted from them (not recorded which). The receptors here all came from an adult woman who had mild COVID-19 (a few samples of this study predate the infection). The sample titles of this study are shuffled in the database, so cell type and time point are left out; the donor was told from shared clones.

This clonotype was detected a few times. The chain is built from TRBV2 and TRBJ2-3; 11 bases align to TRBD1. The junction had 7 bases not matched to a gene; V was cut back by 6 bases and J by 5 bases. The germline V gene has CDR1 SNHLY and CDR2 FYNNEI. The CDR3 covers 15 residues. CDR3 in DNA: TGTGCCAGCAGCAGATCGGGACAGGGGGTAGATACGCAGTATTTT. This gives the protein CASSRSGQGVDTQYF.

This clonotype occurred many times. The rearrangement links TRBV24-1 to TRBJ1-1; D is ambiguous. The V gene's germline CDR1 is KGHDR and CDR2 SFDVKD. V lost 5 bases and J lost 7, with 13 bases in between. The CDR3 is 13 residues long. CDR3 DNA: TGTGCCACCAGTGCGAGGCCGGCGGGTGAAGCTTTCTTT. Its protein is CATSARPAGEAFF.

At least ten counts were recorded for this clonotype. This sequence joins TRBV7-3 and TRBJ2-2; 7 bases match TRBD1. Germline V gives CDR1 SGHTA, CDR2 FQGTGA. There are 14 residues in the CDR3. The V and J ends lost 8 bases and 0 bases, in that order; junction bases with no gene match: 3. CDR3 amino acids: CASRQGANTGELFF. The CDR3 nucleotides read TGTGCCAGCCGCCAGGGGGCGAACACCGGGGAGCTGTTTTTT.

This clonotype was detected ten times or more. The chain couples TRBV4-1 to TRBJ1-1, with D unresolved. V was pared by 0 bases and J by 2 bases, with 13 bases between. Germline assignment: CDR1 MGHRA and CDR2 YSYEKL. The CDR3 length is 16 residues. CDR3 in amino acids: CASSQEPSLLNTEAFF. CDR3 DNA: TGCGCCAGCAGCCAAGAACCTTCTTTGCTAAACACTGAAGCTTTCTTT.

This clonotype was counted ten times or more. The chain has TRBV5-1 and TRBJ2-5; 8 bases match TRBD1. J was trimmed by 3 bases and V by 4 bases; bases with no gene match: 14. The germline V gene has CDR1 SGHRS and CDR2 YFSETQ. There are 17 residues in the CDR3. CDR3 protein: CASSIKGLGQGKETQYF. The CDR3, as DNA: TGCGCCAGCAGCATAAAAGGACTCGGACAGGGAAAAGAGACCCAGTACTTC.

This clonotype showed up many times. This chain joins TRBV6-5 and TRBJ2-3; a possible D gene is TRBD1 (5 bases). Trimming took off 0 bases at V and 2 bases at J, with 9 bases between the two ends. This CDR3 contains 15 residues. Germline assignment: CDR1 MNHEY and CDR2 SVGAGI. The CDR3 sequence: CASSYSQVLTDTQYF. The DNA of the CDR3 is TGTGCCAGCAGTTACTCACAGGTTCTCACAGATACGCAGTATTTT.

This clonotype was counted at least ten times. This chain connects TRBV20-1 to TRBJ2-5; no firm D call. The CDR3 totals 15 residues. Germline CDR1 and CDR2: DFQATT and SNEGSKA (reference sequence). The V end lost 2 bases, the J end lost 0 bases, and 13 bases lay between the germline ends. This chain's CDR3 is CSARNARNYQETQYF. The CDR3, as DNA: TGCAGTGCTAGAAATGCCAGGAATTACCAAGAGACCCAGTACTTC.

This clonotype was seen ten or more times. The chain joins TRBV27 to TRBJ1-6; D possibly corresponds to TRBD1 (5 bases). This CDR3 spans 16 amino acids. The V gene lost 2 bases and the J gene lost 0 bases, with 8 bases spanning the gap. CDR1 is MNHEY, CDR2 SMNVEV, per germline (reference sequence). The CDR3 coding sequence is TGTGCCAGCAGTTTAGGACATAGCTCCTATAATTCACCCCTCCACTTT. Its translation is CASSLGHSSYNSPLHF.

This clonotype was seen ten or more times. The chain couples TRBV7-9 to TRBJ2-5; D perhaps matches TRBD1 (5 bases). The CDR3 is 15 residues long. CDR1 is SEHNR, CDR2 FQNEAQ, per germline (reference sequence). V was clipped by 1 base and J by 5 bases, with 14 bases between them. As DNA, the CDR3 is TGTGCCAGCAGCTTAGAGGGGTTTGGTCCGGAGACCCAGTACTTC. Protein product: CASSLEGFGPETQYF.

This clonotype is medium-sized (0.01 to 0.1%) by share. CDR3 bases: TGTGCCACCAGTGACCCTCGGTCAGGCGACACAGATACGCAGTATTTT. Protein sequence: CATSDPRSGDTDTQYF. The gene calls are TRBV24-1 and TRBJ2-3; D not certain. With 4 bases removed from V and 2 bases from J, the gap between germline ends came to 15 bases. Germline V gene data show CDR1 as KGHDR and CDR2 as SFDVKD. The CDR3 has 16 residues.

This clonotype has at least ten counts. The V gene is TRBV6-5, the J gene TRBJ2-7; D could derive from TRBD1 or TRBD2 (5 bases each). The V and J ends lost 6 bases and 6 bases respectively, with 9 bases between them. The CDR3 contains 11 residues. CDR1 and CDR2 (germline): MNHEY, SVGAGI. In nucleotides, the CDR3 is TGTGCCAGCAGCCAGGGACCCGAGCAGTACTTC. It is translated as CASSQGPEQYF.

This clonotype was recorded many times. This chain links TRBV3-1 with TRBJ2-5; D is unresolved. Trimming stripped 4 bases from V and 13 bases from J, with 16 bases between. CDR1 LGHDT and CDR2 YNNKEL come from the germline V gene (reference sequence). The CDR3 is 12 amino acids. In nucleotides, the CDR3 is TGTGCCAGCAGCCCCCTCGACCCGCAATTGTACTTC. The encoded protein is CASSPLDPQLYF.

J is TRBJ1-1 and V is TRBV12-3 or TRBV12-4; weak D call: TRBD1 (5 bases). The CDR3 is made up of 14 amino acids. V was pared by 4 bases and J by 8 bases, with 17 bases between. Here the CDR3 reads CASSYSYSKGEAFF. The CDR3 DNA sequence: TGTGCCAGCAGTTACAGCTACTCTAAGGGGGAAGCTTTCTTT.

This clonotype was picked up many times. V is TRBV5-1 and J is TRBJ2-1; 9 nucleotides line up with TRBD1. CDR1 and CDR2 from the germline V gene are SGHRS and YFSETQ. The CDR3 consists of 15 residues. Unmatched junction bases numbered 12, after V lost 4 bases and J lost 10 bases. CDR3 loop: CASSLEPGTGNEQFF. The CDR3 DNA sequence: TGCGCCAGCAGCCTTGAGCCCGGGACAGGGAACGAGCAGTTCTTC.

The table lists this clonotype with many counts. The DNA for the CDR3 is TGTGCCAGCATGCAACAGTGGAACACTGAAGCTTTCTTT. It yields the protein CASMQQWNTEAFF. This chain links TRBV7-2 with TRBJ1-1; D not certain. The V gene's germline CDR1 is SGHTA and CDR2 FQGNSA. CDR3 length: 13 residues. V was cut by 7 bases and J by 1 base, with 10 bases left in between.

In this sample, this clonotype turned up many times. This chain joins TRBV20-1 and TRBJ1-1; D not resolved. This CDR3 has 13 amino acids. CDR1 DFQATT and CDR2 SNEGSKA come from the germline V gene (reference sequence). Trimming stripped 6 bases from V and 0 bases from J, with 11 bases between. CDR3 protein: CSAPGRMNTEAFF. The DNA of the CDR3 is TGCAGTGCCCCGGGGAGAATGAACACTGAAGCTTTCTTT.

This clonotype was seen only a few times. The chain recombines TRBV11-2 with TRBJ1-6, with D perhaps matching TRBD1 (5 bases). CDR1 and CDR2 (germline): SGHAT, FQNNGV. The CDR3 sequence is 15 residues long. The germline V and J ends were trimmed by 6 bases and 5 bases, with 14 bases remaining between them. The CDR3 region is CASSQGTGHNSPLHF. DNA of the CDR3: TGTGCCAGCAGTCAGGGAACAGGACATAATTCACCCCTCCACTTT.

This clonotype was recorded at least ten times. The rearrangement uses TRBV20-1 and TRBJ2-2; D gene unclear. V lost 5 bases to trimming and J lost 1 base, with 11 bases between them. CDR3 size: 14 residues. The germline V gene encodes CDR1 DFQATT and CDR2 SNEGSKA (reference sequence). The CDR3 loop is CSAPFGGNTGELFF. CDR3 nucleotides: TGCAGTGCTCCATTCGGTGGGAACACCGGGGAGCTGTTTTTT.

This clonotype was detected many times. The chain joins TRBV6-1 to TRBJ1-1; D ambiguous. Germline assignment: CDR1 MNHNS and CDR2 SASEGT. This CDR3 comprises 14 residues. The V end lost 1 base, the J end lost 4 bases, and 10 bases lay between the germline ends. This CDR3 reads CASSEDGESTEAFF. CDR3 DNA sequence: TGTGCCAGCAGTGAAGATGGGGAGTCCACTGAAGCTTTCTTT.

At least ten counts were recorded for this clonotype. The chain links TRBV7-6 to TRBJ2-3; the D is unclear. This CDR3 region has 11 residues. Looked up from germline, CDR1 is SGHVS and CDR2 is FNYEAQ. Trimming took off 2 bases at V and 3 bases at J, with 0 bases between the two ends. CDR3 sequence: CASSLTDTQYF. As DNA, the CDR3 is TGTGCCAGCAGCTTAACAGATACGCAGTATTTT.

This clonotype appeared many times. CDR3 region: CASSVRPGLPWGEQYF. CDR3 coding DNA: TGTGCCAGCAGCGTTCGCCCGGGACTCCCTTGGGGAGAGCAGTACTTC. The chain couples TRBV9 to TRBJ2-7; a possible D gene is TRBD2 (6 bases). The germline V gene encodes CDR1 SGDLS and CDR2 YYNGEE. The V gene lost 2 bases and the J gene lost 7 bases, with 22 bases spanning the gap. The CDR3 contains 16 residues.

This clonotype was picked up many times. The J gene is TRBJ2-2, the V gene TRBV30; weak D call: TRBD2 (5 bases). The V end was cut by 3 bases, the J end by 0 bases, with 11 bases between. This CDR3 comprises 15 residues. CDR1 is GTSNPN, CDR2 SVGIG, per germline (reference sequence). CDR3 in amino acids: CAWRMTGSNTGELFF. CDR3 nucleotides: TGTGCCTGGAGGATGACGGGATCGAACACCGGGGAGCTGTTTTTT.

There are many counts of this clonotype. This chain connects TRBV9 to TRBJ1-2, with a tentative D call TRBD1 (5 bases). Trimming removed 0 bases at V and 0 bases at J, with 9 bases between. The length of the CDR3 is 15 residues. Germline V gene sequence: CDR1 SGDLS, CDR2 YYNGEE. The DNA of the CDR3 is TGTGCCAGCAGCGTAGAATTGGGGCCTAACTATGGCTACACCTTC. Its protein product is CASSVELGPNYGYTF.

This clonotype was recorded at least ten times. The chain couples TRBV7-8 to TRBJ2-7; D may be TRBD1 or TRBD2 (5 bases each). The CDR3 totals 15 residues. CDR1 SGHVS and CDR2 FQNEAQ come from the germline V gene. The V gene lost 5 bases and the J gene lost 3 bases, with 17 bases spanning the gap. For the CDR3, the DNA is TGTGCCAGCAGCCAACAACCGGGGCGGATCTACGAGCAGTACTTC. Amino acids: CASSQQPGRIYEQYF.

The table lists this clonotype with many counts. The chain has TRBV20-1 and TRBJ1-6; 7 bases align to TRBD1. The CDR3 runs to 14 residues. The germline CDR1 and CDR2 sequences are DFQATT and SNEGSKA (reference sequence). CDR3 bases: TGCAGCGTAACAGCTAGACAGGGTAGTTCACCCCTCCACTTT. Amino acids: CSVTARQGSSPLHF.

This clonotype was seen many times. V gene TRBV20-1 combines with J gene TRBJ2-2, with TRBD2 matching 8 bases. Germline V gene lookup returns CDR1 DFQATT and CDR2 SNEGSKA (reference sequence). Losses at the gene ends were 6 bases for V and 7 bases for J; bases not matched to a gene: 13. This CDR3 comprises 15 residues. CDR3 region: CSATPGRAKGGELFF. As DNA, the CDR3 is TGCAGTGCGACCCCCGGGAGGGCCAAGGGCGGGGAGCTGTTTTTT.

This clonotype was picked up many times. This chain links TRBV12-3 or TRBV12-4 with TRBJ2-2; D ambiguous. The CDR3 is made up of 13 amino acids. Between the trimmed V and J ends, which lost 2 bases and 3 bases, there was a span of 4 bases. The CDR3 DNA follows: TGTGCCAGCAGTTTATCGGACACCGGGGAGCTGTTTTTT. Residues: CASSLSDTGELFF.

This clonotype is medium-sized (0.01 to 0.1%). The rearrangement joins TRBV12-3 or TRBV12-4 to TRBJ2-1; D may be TRBD2 (5 bases). V was cut by 5 bases and J by 8 bases, with 19 bases left in between. The length of the CDR3 is 15 residues. The CDR3 bases are TGTGCCAGCAGTCCCCACCTGGCCTTCGGGGATGAGCAGTTCTTC. Amino acids: CASSPHLAFGDEQFF.

This clonotype was recorded many times. The DNA of the CDR3 is TGTGCCAGCAGTTACTCGAGCCGGATTGAAAAACTGTTTTTT. Protein sequence: CASSYSSRIEKLFF. The genes are TRBV6-5 and TRBJ1-4; D is uncertain. V was shortened by 0 bases and J by 7 bases, with 9 bases between the two germline ends. CDR1 and CDR2 (germline): MNHEY, SVGAGI. This CDR3 has 14 residues.

This clonotype was counted many times. V usage is TRBV6-4 and J usage is TRBJ2-7; TRBD2 is a possible D gene (6 bases). CDR1 is MRHNA, CDR2 SNTAGT, per germline. V was clipped by 7 bases and J by 3 bases, with 13 bases between them. The CDR3 is 13 amino acids. This CDR3 is CASTDEEGYEQYF. In DNA form, the CDR3 reads TGTGCCAGCACCGACGAGGAGGGCTACGAGCAGTACTTC.